Only a few counts were recorded for the clone carrying this T cell receptor beta chain. Antigen specificity is unknown. Healthy Caucasians from Russia aged about 6 to 90 served as donors. Using a J-beta primer mix together with a sample-barcoded 5' primer, a second PCR was run for roughly 6 to 11 cycles. Each cDNA molecule carried a tag from a template-switch adaptor that contained 12 random nucleotides. The yield of each sample was at least 3 million CDR3-containing paired-end reads. TCRdb re-called the 5' RACE reads through MiXCR, storing one row per CDR3 protein. The sample includes around 800,000 distinct CDR3 sequences, around 42% seen only once; the top ten take about 19%. This sample is part of a study of blood T cells in healthy people across ages. Study observations and caveats: A strong correlation was seen between TCR beta diversity and naive T cell percentage.

This CDR3 comprises 13 residues. The junction had 9 bases not matched to a gene; V was cut back by 6 bases and J by 4 bases. Germline loops: CDR1 SQVTM, CDR2 ANQGSEA. The V call is TRBV29-1, the J call TRBJ2-7; 7 bases map to TRBD1. The sequence was obtained from a man aged 55 to 69 in good health. Sequencing was performed on blood. The CDR3 region is CSVETGTEYEQYF. The CDR3 DNA reads as TGCAGCGTAGAAACCGGGACAGAGTACGAGCAGTACTTC.